Listed here are 6 T cell receptor beta chains from one sample, sequenced in a study of T cell responses to AZD1222 COVID-19 vaccine. Profiled with immunoSEQ multiplex PCR; TCRdb holds only in-frame clones, not every one. The repertoire holds about 140,000 clones, more than 85% seen once, with about 3% in the top ten. Sequenced here: peripheral blood, sampled on day 0 of AZD1222 vaccination. All receptors derive from an adult in good health.

The chain employs TRBV28 and TRBJ1-2; D might be TRBD1 (6 bases). The CDR3 has 12 amino acids. CDR1 is MDHEN, CDR2 SYDVKM, per germline. The V and J ends lost 7 bases and 2 bases respectively, with 8 bases between them. The CDR3 nucleotides are TGTGCCAGCACTGACAGGAACTATGGCTACACCTTC. Its protein product is CASTDRNYGYTF.

This clone is a singleton in its sample. This rearrangement joins TRBV9 to TRBJ2-1; 15 nucleotides match TRBD2. Per germline, CDR1 SGDLS and CDR2 YYNGEE. Germline trimming cut 4 bases from V and 9 bases from J; bases unmatched to any gene: 8. The CDR3 is 16 residues long. The CDR3 protein is CASSTRTSGRESEQFF. The CDR3 DNA reads TGTGCCAGCAGCACACGGACTAGCGGGAGGGAAAGTGAGCAGTTCTTC.

This chain connects TRBV28 to TRBJ1-1; TRBD1 aligns across 8 bases. CDR3 size: 16 residues. The V and J ends lost 4 bases and 0 bases, in that order; junction bases with no gene match: 7. Per the germline V gene, CDR1 is MDHEN and CDR2 is SYDVKM. The CDR3 loop reads CASSSLRQGMNTEAFF. The CDR3 coding sequence is TGTGCCAGCAGTTCCTTAAGACAGGGGATGAACACTGAAGCTTTCTTT.

This chain connects TRBV11-3 to TRBJ1-5, with D possibly being TRBD1 (6 bases). In germline, CDR1 is SGHNT, CDR2 YENEEA. The germline V and J ends were trimmed by 6 bases and 5 bases, with 17 bases remaining between them. CDR3 size: 15 residues. The CDR3 DNA sequence: TGTGCCAGCAGTTTACGTGGGGGGCTCGATCAGCCCCAGCATTTT. This encodes CASSLRGGLDQPQHF.

The chain uses TRBV4-3 and TRBJ1-3, with D unclear. CDR3 length: 16 residues. V was pared by 0 bases and J by 0 bases, with 9 bases between. Looked up from germline, CDR1 is LGHNA and CDR2 is YSLEER. CDR3 nucleotides: TGCGCCAGCAGCCAAGATCGCGGCAGCTCTGGAAACACCATATATTTT. Protein: CASSQDRGSSGNTIYF.

The V and J genes are TRBV27 and TRBJ1-2; 7 bases fit TRBD1. Unmatched junction bases numbered 11, after V lost 8 bases and J lost 2 bases. The CDR3 consists of 15 residues. Germline lookup yields CDR1 MNHEY and CDR2 SMNVEV (reference sequence). The CDR3 loop is CASHPVGTENYGYTF. The CDR3 DNA reads TGTGCCAGCCACCCGGTTGGGACAGAAAACTATGGCTACACCTTC.